These 6 T cell receptor beta chains were sequenced from one sample in a study of radiotherapy plus CTLA-4 blockade in lung cancer. TCRdb's copy holds only in-frame clones and misses some; the assay was immunoSEQ multiplex PCR. The top ten hold approximately 0.77% of the sample, which has about 80,000 clones, 70% to 85% seen once. This specimen was peripheral blood, taken from a patient treated with radiotherapy plus ipilimumab. Receptors originate from a human donor with non-small cell lung cancer who had stable disease on radiotherapy plus ipilimumab.

This sequence joins TRBV7-8 and TRBJ2-3; no firm D call. CDR1 SGHVS and CDR2 FQNEAQ come from the germline V gene. The CDR3 covers 15 residues. V dropped 2 bases and J dropped 2 bases, with 11 bases sitting between them. The CDR3, as DNA: TGTGCCAGCAGCTTAAGTCCAGGCTACACAGATACGCAGTATTTT. It specifies CASSLSPGYTDTQYF.

The chain combines TRBV6-1 with TRBJ1-3, with D possibly TRBD1 on 6 matching bases. The CDR3 extends over 15 amino acids. V lost 5 bases, J lost 4 bases, and 15 bases lay in between. Germline V gives CDR1 MNHNS, CDR2 SASEGT. The chain's CDR3 is CASSTYGQQGNTIYF. The CDR3 DNA follows: TGTGCCAGCAGTACCTATGGACAGCAGGGAAACACCATATATTTT.

CDR3 sequence: CASTSPTPNVLTF. Written as DNA, the CDR3 is TGTGCCAGCACGAGCCCGACCCCTAACGTCCTGACTTTC. This chain links TRBV2 with TRBJ2-6, with D unresolved. Per germline, CDR1 SNHLY and CDR2 FYNNEI. Deletions cut 7 bases from V and 10 bases from J, with 14 bases between. The CDR3 is 13 amino acids. Variable domain in full (rest from reference TRBV2 and TRBJ2-6): EPEVTQTPSHQVTQMGQEVILRCVPISNHLYFYWYRQILGQKVEFLVSFYNNEISEKSEIFDDQFSVERPDGSNFTLKIRSTKLEDSAMYFCASTSPTPNVLTFGAGSRLTVL.

This clone was seen only a few times. The chain couples TRBV7-2 to TRBJ2-2; 10 bases match TRBD2. V dropped 5 bases and J dropped 4; count of bases not matched to a gene: 13. Germline CDR1 and CDR2: SGHTA and FQGNSA. The CDR3 has 18 amino acids. The CDR3 DNA sequence: TGTGCCAGCAGCCCACAACCACCTAGCGGGGGTGGCACCGGGGAGCTGTTTTTT. Translation: CASSPQPPSGGGTGELFF.

The chain has TRBV27 and TRBJ2-7; D is perhaps TRBD1 (5 bases). Per germline, CDR1 MNHEY and CDR2 SMNVEV (reference sequence). V lost 2 bases to trimming and J lost 6 bases, with 11 bases between them. The CDR3 spans 13 residues. CDR3 amino acids: CASSLREGVEQYF. The CDR3 region has the DNA TGTGCCAGCAGTTTAAGGGAAGGGGTCGAGCAGTACTTC.

The chain carries TRBV7-2 and TRBJ2-2; TRBD1 agrees at 7 bases. The junction had 13 bases not matched to a gene; V was cut back by 5 bases and J by 7 bases. The CDR3 totals 16 residues. From germline, CDR1 is SGHTA and CDR2 FQGNSA. CDR3 in amino acids: CASSQRIRGLGGELFF. CDR3 in DNA: TGTGCCAGCAGCCAAAGAATAAGGGGGCTAGGCGGGGAGCTGTTTTTT.